This TCR beta chain originates from a study of T cell repertoires in ileal Crohn's disease. The CDR3 runs to 14 residues. Looked up from germline, CDR1 is SGHTA and CDR2 is FQGNSA. V shed 5 bases and J shed 3 bases, with 13 bases lying between them. General observations from the study: Clonality above 26.8% at surgery always came with endoscopic recurrence.

Described time point: neoterminal ileum biopsy at postoperative endoscopy, about 6 months after surgery. TCRB immunosequencing input was roughly 530 nanograms of biopsy DNA per sample. Sequenced by immunoSEQ multiplex PCR; TCRdb stores in-frame clones only, minus some. This sample carries fewer than 12,000 clones, about 80% of them seen once, and the ten largest clones take around an eighth. Comments on this clone: Its antigen remains unidentified.

Sequencing was performed on ileal tissue. The sequence was collected from an adult with Crohn's disease. V usage is TRBV7-2 and J usage is TRBJ1-2; D possibly corresponds to TRBD1 (5 bases). CDR3 residues: CASSPAGGDYGYTF. The CDR3 DNA follows: TGTGCCAGCAGCCCGGCCGGGGGTGACTATGGCTACACCTTC.